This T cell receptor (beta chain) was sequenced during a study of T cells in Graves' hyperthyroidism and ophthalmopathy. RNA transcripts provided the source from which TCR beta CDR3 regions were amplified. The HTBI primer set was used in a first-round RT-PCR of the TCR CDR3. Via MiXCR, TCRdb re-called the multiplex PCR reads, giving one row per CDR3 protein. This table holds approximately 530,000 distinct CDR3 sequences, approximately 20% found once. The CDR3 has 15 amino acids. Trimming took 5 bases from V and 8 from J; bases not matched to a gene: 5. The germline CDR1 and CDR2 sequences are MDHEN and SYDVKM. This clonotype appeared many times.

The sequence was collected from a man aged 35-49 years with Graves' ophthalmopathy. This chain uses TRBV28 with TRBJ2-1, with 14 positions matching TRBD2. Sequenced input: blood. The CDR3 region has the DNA TGTGCCAGCAGTACCGGGACTAGCGGGAGTGATGAGCAGTTCTTC. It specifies CASSTGTSGSDEQFF. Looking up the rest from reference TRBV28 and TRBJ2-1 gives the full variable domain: DVKVTQSSRYLVKRTGEKVFLECVQDMDHENMFWYRQDPGLGLRLIYFSYDVKMKEKGDIPEGYSVSREKKERFSLILESASTNQTSMYLCASSTGTSGSDEQFFGPGTRLTVL.